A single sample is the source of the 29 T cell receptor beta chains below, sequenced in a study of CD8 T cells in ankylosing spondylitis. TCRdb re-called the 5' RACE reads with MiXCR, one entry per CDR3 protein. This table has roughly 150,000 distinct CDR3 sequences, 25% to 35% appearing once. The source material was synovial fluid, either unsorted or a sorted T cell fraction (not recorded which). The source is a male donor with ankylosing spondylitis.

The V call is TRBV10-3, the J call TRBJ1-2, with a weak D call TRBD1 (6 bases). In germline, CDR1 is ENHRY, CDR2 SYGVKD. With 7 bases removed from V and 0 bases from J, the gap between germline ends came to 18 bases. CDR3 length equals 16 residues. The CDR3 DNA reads TGTGCCATCACCCCGGAGGGGGGTCGAGCTAACTATGGCTACACCTTC. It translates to CAITPEGGRANYGYTF.

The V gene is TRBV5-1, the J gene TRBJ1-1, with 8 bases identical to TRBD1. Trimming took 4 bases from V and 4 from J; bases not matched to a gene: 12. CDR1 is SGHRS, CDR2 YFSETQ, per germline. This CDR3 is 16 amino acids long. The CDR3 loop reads CASSTGQGLFSTEAFF. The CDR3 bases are TGCGCCAGCAGCACCGGACAGGGTTTGTTTAGCACTGAAGCTTTCTTT.

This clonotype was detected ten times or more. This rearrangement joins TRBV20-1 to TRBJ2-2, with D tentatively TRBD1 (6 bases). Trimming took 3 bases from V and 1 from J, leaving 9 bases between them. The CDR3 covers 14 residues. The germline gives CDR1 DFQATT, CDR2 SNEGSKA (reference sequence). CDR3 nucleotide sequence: TGCAGTGCTAGGACGGGACAGAACACCGGGGAGCTGTTTTTT. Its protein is CSARTGQNTGELFF.

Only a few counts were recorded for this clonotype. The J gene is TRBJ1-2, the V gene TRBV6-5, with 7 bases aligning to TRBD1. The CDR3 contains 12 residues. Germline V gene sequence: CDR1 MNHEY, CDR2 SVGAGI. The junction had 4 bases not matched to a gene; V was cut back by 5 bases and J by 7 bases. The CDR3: CASSAQGGGYTF. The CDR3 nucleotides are TGTGCCAGCAGTGCCCAGGGGGGTGGCTACACCTTC.

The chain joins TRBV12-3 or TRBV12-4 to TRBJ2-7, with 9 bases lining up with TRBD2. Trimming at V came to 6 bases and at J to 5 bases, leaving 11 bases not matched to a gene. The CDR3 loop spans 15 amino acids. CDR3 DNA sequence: TGTGCCAGCAGGCTCCGGGGACTAGCTGGGAACGAGCAGTACTTC. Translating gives CASRLRGLAGNEQYF.

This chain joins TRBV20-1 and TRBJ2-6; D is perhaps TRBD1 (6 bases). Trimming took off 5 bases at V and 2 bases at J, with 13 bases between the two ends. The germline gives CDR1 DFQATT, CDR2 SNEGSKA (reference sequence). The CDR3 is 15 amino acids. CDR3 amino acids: CSAWGRQAGANVLTF. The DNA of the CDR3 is TGCAGTGCTTGGGGAAGACAGGCTGGGGCCAACGTCCTGACTTTC.

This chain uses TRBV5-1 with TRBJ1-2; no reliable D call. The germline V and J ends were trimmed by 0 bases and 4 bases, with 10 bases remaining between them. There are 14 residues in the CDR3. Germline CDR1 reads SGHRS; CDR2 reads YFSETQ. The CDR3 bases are TGCGCCAGCAGCTTGGAGTCCCGTTCCTATGGCTACACCTTC. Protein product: CASSLESRSYGYTF.

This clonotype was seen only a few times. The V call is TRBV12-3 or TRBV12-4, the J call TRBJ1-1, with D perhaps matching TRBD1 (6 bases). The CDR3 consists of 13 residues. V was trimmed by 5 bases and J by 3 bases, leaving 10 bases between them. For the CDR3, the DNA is TGTGCCAGCAGTCTTAACAGGGACACTGAAGCTTTCTTT. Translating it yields CASSLNRDTEAFF.

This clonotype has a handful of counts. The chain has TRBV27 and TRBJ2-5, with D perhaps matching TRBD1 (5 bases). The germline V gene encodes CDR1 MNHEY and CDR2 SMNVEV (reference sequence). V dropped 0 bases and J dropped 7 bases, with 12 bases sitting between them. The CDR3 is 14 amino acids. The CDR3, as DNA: TGTGCCAGCAGTTTATCGGGGCTCGAGGCGACCCAGTACTTC. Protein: CASSLSGLEATQYF.

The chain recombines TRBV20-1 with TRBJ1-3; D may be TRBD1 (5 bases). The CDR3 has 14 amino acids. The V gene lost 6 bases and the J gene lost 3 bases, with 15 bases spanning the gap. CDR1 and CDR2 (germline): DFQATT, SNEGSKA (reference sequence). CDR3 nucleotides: TGCAGTGCCCAGCAGGGAGGGGATGGAAACACCATATATTTT. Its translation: CSAQQGGDGNTIYF.

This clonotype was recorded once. CDR3 in DNA: TGCGCCAGCAGCCGAGAAGGGTTAAGCGAGAACACCATATATTTT. Translation gives CASSREGLSENTIYF. The chain carries TRBV4-1 and TRBJ1-3, with D unresolved. The CDR3 runs 15 residues. With 4 bases removed from V and 7 bases from J, the gap between germline ends came to 17 bases. The germline V gene has CDR1 MGHRA and CDR2 YSYEKL.

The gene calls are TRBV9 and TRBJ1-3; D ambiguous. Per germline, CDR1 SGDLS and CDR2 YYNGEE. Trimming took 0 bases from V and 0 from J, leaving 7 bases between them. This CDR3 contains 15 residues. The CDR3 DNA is TGTGCCAGCAGCGTAGGACTGGACTCTGGAAACACCATATATTTT. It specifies CASSVGLDSGNTIYF.

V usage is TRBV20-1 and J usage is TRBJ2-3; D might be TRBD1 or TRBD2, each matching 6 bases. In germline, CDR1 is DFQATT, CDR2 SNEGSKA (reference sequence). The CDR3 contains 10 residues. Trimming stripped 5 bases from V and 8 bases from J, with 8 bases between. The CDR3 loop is CSAGGGTQYF. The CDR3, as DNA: TGCAGTGCTGGAGGGGGTACGCAGTATTTT.

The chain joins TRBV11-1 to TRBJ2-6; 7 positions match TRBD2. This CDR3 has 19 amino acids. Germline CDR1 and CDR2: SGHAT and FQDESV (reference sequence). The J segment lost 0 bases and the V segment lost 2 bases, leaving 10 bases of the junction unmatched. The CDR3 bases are TGTGCCAGCAGCTTACCCCCGGGGGGAGCCTCCTCTGGGGCCAACGTCCTGACTTTC. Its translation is CASSLPPGGASSGANVLTF.

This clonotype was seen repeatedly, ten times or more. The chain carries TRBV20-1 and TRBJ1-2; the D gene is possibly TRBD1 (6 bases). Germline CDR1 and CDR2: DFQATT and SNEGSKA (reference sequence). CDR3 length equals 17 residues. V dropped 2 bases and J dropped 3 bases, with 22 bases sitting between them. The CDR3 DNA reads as TGCAGTGCTAGACCTCAATTCCAACAGGGAGAGCACTATGGCTACACCTTC. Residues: CSARPQFQQGEHYGYTF.

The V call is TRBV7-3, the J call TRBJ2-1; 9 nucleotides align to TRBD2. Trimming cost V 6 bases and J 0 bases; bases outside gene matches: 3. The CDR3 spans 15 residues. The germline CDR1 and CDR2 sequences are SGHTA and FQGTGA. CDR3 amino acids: CASSNSGSSYNEQFF. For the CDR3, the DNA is TGTGCCAGCAGTAATAGCGGGAGCTCCTACAATGAGCAGTTCTTC.

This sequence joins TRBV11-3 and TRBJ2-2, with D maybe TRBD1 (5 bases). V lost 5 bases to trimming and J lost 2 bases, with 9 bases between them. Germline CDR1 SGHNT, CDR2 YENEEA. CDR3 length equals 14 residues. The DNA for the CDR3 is TGTGCCAGCAGCCGAGACAGTAACACCGGGGAGCTGTTTTTT. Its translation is CASSRDSNTGELFF.

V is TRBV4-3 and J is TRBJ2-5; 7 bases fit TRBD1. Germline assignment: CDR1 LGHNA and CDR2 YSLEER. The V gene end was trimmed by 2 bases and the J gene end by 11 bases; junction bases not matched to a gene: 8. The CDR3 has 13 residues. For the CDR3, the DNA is TGCGCCAGCAGCCAAAAAACGGGACAGCGTCAGTACTTC. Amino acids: CASSQKTGQRQYF.

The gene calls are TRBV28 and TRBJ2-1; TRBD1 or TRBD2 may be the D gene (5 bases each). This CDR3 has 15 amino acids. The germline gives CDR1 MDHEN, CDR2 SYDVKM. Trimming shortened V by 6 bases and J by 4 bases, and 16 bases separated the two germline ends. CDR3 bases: TGTGCCAGCAGCTCGCGGTGGGGACCTTACAATGAGCAGTTCTTC. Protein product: CASSSRWGPYNEQFF.

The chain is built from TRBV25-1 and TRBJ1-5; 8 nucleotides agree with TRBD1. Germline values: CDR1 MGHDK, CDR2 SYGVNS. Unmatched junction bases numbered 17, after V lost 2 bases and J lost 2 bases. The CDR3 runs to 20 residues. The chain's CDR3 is CASSERPVDRENVCNQPQHF. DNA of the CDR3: TGTGCCAGCAGTGAAAGGCCGGTGGACAGGGAAAATGTTTGCAATCAGCCCCAGCATTTT.

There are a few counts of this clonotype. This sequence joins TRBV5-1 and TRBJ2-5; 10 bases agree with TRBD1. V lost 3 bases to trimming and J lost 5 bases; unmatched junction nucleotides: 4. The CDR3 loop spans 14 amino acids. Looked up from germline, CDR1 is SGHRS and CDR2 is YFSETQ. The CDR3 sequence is CASSSGQGLETQYF. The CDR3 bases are TGCGCCAGCAGCTCGGGACAGGGGTTGGAGACCCAGTACTTC.

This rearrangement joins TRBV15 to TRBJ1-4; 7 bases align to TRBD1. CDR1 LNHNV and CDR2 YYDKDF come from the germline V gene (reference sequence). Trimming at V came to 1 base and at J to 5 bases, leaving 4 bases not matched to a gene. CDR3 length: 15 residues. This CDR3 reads CATSRAGTANEKLFF. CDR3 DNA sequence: TGTGCCACCAGCAGAGCAGGGACAGCGAATGAAAAACTGTTTTTT.

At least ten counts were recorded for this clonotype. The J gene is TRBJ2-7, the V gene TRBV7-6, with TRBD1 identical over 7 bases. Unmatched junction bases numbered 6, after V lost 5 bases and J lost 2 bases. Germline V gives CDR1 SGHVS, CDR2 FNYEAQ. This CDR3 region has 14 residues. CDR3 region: CASSGTVEPYEQYF. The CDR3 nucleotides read TGTGCCAGCAGCGGGACAGTAGAACCCTACGAGCAGTACTTC.

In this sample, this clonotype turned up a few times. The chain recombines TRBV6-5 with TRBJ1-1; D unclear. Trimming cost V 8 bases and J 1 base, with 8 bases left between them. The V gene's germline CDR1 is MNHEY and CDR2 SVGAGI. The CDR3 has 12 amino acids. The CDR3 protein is CASARGNTEAFF. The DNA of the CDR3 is TGTGCCAGCGCCCGGGGGAACACTGAAGCTTTCTTT.

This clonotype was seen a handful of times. CDR3 coding DNA: TGTGCCAGCAGTTTATCGTCGGTAGCCAAAAACATTCAGTACTTC. Protein: CASSLSSVAKNIQYF. V and J are TRBV28 and TRBJ2-4; D gene ambiguous. Germline CDR1 reads MDHEN; CDR2 reads SYDVKM. The CDR3 spans 15 residues. Trimming pared 1 base from V and 0 bases from J, leaving 7 bases between.

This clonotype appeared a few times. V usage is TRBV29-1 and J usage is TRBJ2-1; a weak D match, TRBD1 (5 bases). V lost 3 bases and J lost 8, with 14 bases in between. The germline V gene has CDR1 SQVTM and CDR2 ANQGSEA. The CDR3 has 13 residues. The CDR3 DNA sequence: TGCAGCGTTGATGGGGCCCGAATCGATGAGCAGTTCTTC. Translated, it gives CSVDGARIDEQFF.

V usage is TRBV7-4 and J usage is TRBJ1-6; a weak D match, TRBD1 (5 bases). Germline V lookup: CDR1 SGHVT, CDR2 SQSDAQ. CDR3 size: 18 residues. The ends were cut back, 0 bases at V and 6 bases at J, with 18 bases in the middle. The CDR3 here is CASSLAPRGPLVNSPLHF. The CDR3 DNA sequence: TGTGCCAGCAGCTTAGCTCCGAGGGGCCCGCTTGTTAATTCACCCCTCCACTTT.

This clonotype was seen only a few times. CDR3 bases: TGCAGCGTTGTGTCTCGTACTGAAGCTTTCTTT. This sequence encodes CSVVSRTEAFF. The J gene is TRBJ1-1, the V gene TRBV29-1; D unresolved. The CDR3 sequence is 11 residues long. Trimming stripped 4 bases from V and 5 bases from J, with 8 bases between. CDR1 SQVTM and CDR2 ANQGSEA come from the germline V gene.

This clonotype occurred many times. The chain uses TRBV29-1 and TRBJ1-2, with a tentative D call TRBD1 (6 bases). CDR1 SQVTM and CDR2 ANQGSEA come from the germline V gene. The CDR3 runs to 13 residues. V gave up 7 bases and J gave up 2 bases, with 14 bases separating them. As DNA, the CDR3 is TGCAGCGCCAGGGGACGGGAAAACTATGGCTACACCTTC. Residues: CSARGRENYGYTF.